Listed below are T cell receptor beta chains from one sample, sequenced in a study of blood T cell repertoires in COVID-19. Assay used: immunoSEQ multiplex PCR; TCRdb lists only in-frame clones, some missing. The repertoire holds around 250,000 clones, with around 90% as singletons. Sequencing was done on a sample of PBMCs or T cells enriched from blood (not recorded which). These receptors were obtained from a middle-aged man who had been exposed to COVID-19. The CDR3 runs from the conserved cysteine through the conserved F or W. The D gene is left open where the match is weak. Clone size is stated in some rows and not others, as once, few, many or a class when expanded.

.	15	TRBV5-1	TRBJ1-6	.	CASSLSATEGSPLHF
.	15	TRBV5-5	TRBJ2-1	.	CASSLRWQNYNEQFF
few	13	TRBV7-2	TRBJ1-1	.	CASSSQGGSEAFF
.	18	TRBV28	TRBJ1-6	.	CASSLSLWGQSYNSPLHF
.	16	TRBV9	TRBJ2-1	TRBD2	CASSVDGRSSYNEQFF
.	13	TRBV28	TRBJ1-5	TRBD1	CASDRGSNQPQHF
.	16	TRBV7-8	TRBJ1-1	.	CASSPSRAILNTEAFF
once	15	TRBV5-1	TRBJ2-2	TRBD1	CASSARQGSTGELFF
.	12	TRBV28	TRBJ1-2	.	CASTSWQFGYTF
.	15	TRBV5-1	TRBJ1-2	TRBD1	CASSFIGTANYGYTF
once	17	TRBV24-1	TRBJ2-3	TRBD2	CATSDARLAGVTDTQYF
.	16	TRBV24-1	TRBJ1-2	TRBD1	CATRGGTGGPNYGYTF
.	14	TRBV5-1	TRBJ2-5	.	CASSSTDSEETQYF
.	13	TRBV12-3/TRBV12-4	TRBJ1-5	.	CASSRDNNQPQHF
.	15	TRBV2	TRBJ2-7	TRBD1	CASNAGRQGTREQYF
.	16	TRBV27	TRBJ1-3	.	CASSQSQFASGNTIYF
.	13	TRBV6-5	TRBJ1-3	.	CASIESSGNTIYF
.	12	TRBV5-1	TRBJ1-1	.	CASSLSGSLAFF
.	17	TRBV11-2	TRBJ1-1	TRBD1	CASSTRTGGLKGTEAFF
.	12	TRBV6-5	TRBJ1-1	.	CASSRMRGEAFF
.	18	TRBV27	TRBJ2-1	TRBD2	CASSLFGLAGGVVDEQFF
.	13	TRBV29-1	TRBJ1-2	.	CSVGVNSDYGYTF
.	14	TRBV7-9	TRBJ1-2	.	CASSLVEGIGGYTF
.	17	TRBV5-1	TRBJ2-3	TRBD2	CASSLGLAGGPTDTQYF
.	17	TRBV7-9	TRBJ1-5	.	CASSNSDGGQQNQPQHF
.	14	TRBV18	TRBJ2-3	.	CASSPQGGRDTQYF
.	15	TRBV6-5	TRBJ1-4	.	CASSYLPRDNEKLFF
.	13	TRBV9	TRBJ2-2	.	CASSTSGTGELFF
.	13	TRBV25-1	TRBJ1-2	.	CASSSSGLRGYTF
.	13	TRBV10-3	TRBJ2-5	.	CAISDRGEETQYF
.	13	TRBV30	TRBJ1-5	.	CAWSVRSRQPQHF
.	15	TRBV5-4	TRBJ2-3	.	CASSSVGANTDTQYF
.	14	TRBV18	TRBJ2-3	.	CASSPPTRLSVQYF
.	16	TRBV7-2	TRBJ1-5	.	CASSLVSGASNQPQHF
.	14	TRBV2	TRBJ2-2	.	CASRHPSNTGELFF
.	17	TRBV5-1	TRBJ1-4	TRBD1	CASSRGQGARANEKLFF
once	15	TRBV19	TRBJ1-5	.	CASSIGQLSNQPQHF
.	16	TRBV9	TRBJ2-5	TRBD2	CASSVGGGGIQETQYF
few	16	TRBV5-1	TRBJ1-1	TRBD1	CASSLGDRVGRTEAFF
.	15	TRBV5-1	TRBJ1-2	TRBD1	CASSRDRVSNYGYTF
.	16	TRBV6-1	TRBJ2-3	TRBD2	CASSEIPSGRGDTQYF
once	13	TRBV4-2	TRBJ1-4	.	CASSQQLNRELFF
few	14	TRBV7-2	TRBJ1-2	.	CASSTRVGSYGYTF
few	15	TRBV30	TRBJ1-4	.	CAWRSLGGTREKLFF
.	13	TRBV5-1	TRBJ2-5	.	CASSPGGEETQYF
few	14	TRBV2	TRBJ2-1	.	CASIQTTAYNEQFF
.	17	TRBV15	TRBJ2-5	TRBD2	CATSRDTPYSGGETQYF
.	13	TRBV28	TRBJ1-2	.	CASRLGTVYGYTF
.	16	TRBV7-9	TRBJ1-4	.	CASSSAQGITNEKLFF
.	16	TRBV11-1	TRBJ2-7	TRBD1	CASSLARDRNSYEQYF